The clone carrying this T cell receptor (beta chain) showed up just a few times. The sample belongs to a study of T cells in Graves' hyperthyroidism and ophthalmopathy. This CDR3 comprises 13 residues. The germline V and J ends were trimmed by 10 bases and 7 bases, with 16 bases remaining between them. Amplification targeted TCR beta CDR3 regions from RNA transcripts. HTBI primers were used for first-round RT-PCR of the TCR CDR3. TCRdb fed the multiplex PCR reads into MiXCR, producing one record per CDR3 protein. Of hundreds of thousands of distinct CDR3 sequences in the sample, approximately 19% were seen once.

The source is a woman aged 45-65 years with Graves' hyperthyroidism that later progressed to Graves' ophthalmopathy. V and J are TRBV12-3 or TRBV12-4 and TRBJ2-2, with a possible D match to TRBD2 (5 bases). The sequencing sample was made of blood. CDR3 amino acids: CATLPGWDGELFF. In DNA form, the CDR3 reads TGTGCCACCCTCCCGGGGTGGGACGGGGAGCTGTTTTTT.